The 25 T cell receptor beta chains in this list originate from one sample, sequenced in a study of post-analysis software for immune sequencing data. General study results and limits: Controls had lower frequencies than patients of about 5 TRBV segments, which included TRBV5-6, TRBV5-1 and TRBV20-1.

For these receptors, no antigen is known. TCR beta libraries were prepared from cDNA with unique molecular identifiers. TCRdb ran MiXCR on the PCR reads and lists one entry per CDR3 protein. Found here are approximately 460,000 distinct CDR3 sequences, under 55% of them singletons; the top ten hold 9% to 14%. The sequenced sample consisted of blood. Receptors originate from a girl aged 5-17 years with multiple sclerosis.

This clonotype was observed a single time. V and J are TRBV20-1 and TRBJ2-1, with 11 nucleotides matching TRBD2. This CDR3 comprises 16 residues. The junction had 4 bases not matched to a gene; V was cut back by 1 base and J by 2 bases. The germline gives CDR1 DFQATT, CDR2 SNEGSKA (reference sequence). CDR3 loop: CSARAKTSGTYNEQFF. The CDR3 bases are TGCAGTGCTAGAGCAAAGACTAGCGGGACCTACAATGAGCAGTTCTTC.

The rearrangement uses TRBV5-1 and TRBJ2-1, with 8 nucleotides matching TRBD1. V lost 4 bases to trimming and J lost 3 bases; unmatched junction nucleotides: 9. This CDR3 region has 16 residues. Germline V gene sequence: CDR1 SGHRS, CDR2 YFSETQ. The CDR3 loop reads CASSQGQAQFYNEQFF. DNA for the CDR3: TGCGCCAGCAGCCAGGGACAGGCCCAATTCTACAATGAGCAGTTCTTC. Using reference TRBV5-1 and TRBJ2-1 for the parts outside the CDR3, the full variable domain is KAGVTQTPRYLIKTRGQQVTLSCSPISGHRSVSWYQQTPGQGLQFLFEYFSETQRNKGNFPGRFSGRQFSNSRSEMNVSTLELGDSALYLCASSQGQAQFYNEQFFGPGTRLTVL.

This clonotype was detected a few times. The chain uses TRBV20-1 and TRBJ2-4, with 12 bases aligning to TRBD2. Per the germline V gene, CDR1 is DFQATT and CDR2 is SNEGSKA (reference sequence). After removal of 1 base from V and 13 bases from J, the junction contained 14 bases not matched to a gene. This CDR3 comprises 16 residues. DNA of the CDR3: TGCAGTGCTAGAGGTCGGACTAGCGGGAACTACAATGAGCAGTACTTC. It codes for CSARGRTSGNYNEQYF.

CDR3 loop: CSARGGVGAGGYEQYF. The CDR3, as DNA: TGCAGTGCTAGAGGAGGGGTAGGAGCGGGAGGGTACGAGCAGTACTTC. This chain uses TRBV20-1 with TRBJ2-4; 10 nucleotides align to TRBD2. Judging by the DNA end, TRBJ2-7 fits better; the J call may be wrong. Germline CDR1 is DFQATT and CDR2 is SNEGSKA (reference sequence). This CDR3 comprises 16 residues.

The sample holds many counts of this clonotype. The V gene is TRBV4-3, the J gene TRBJ2-4; the match to TRBD2 covers 7 bases. The V gene end was trimmed by 0 bases and the J gene end by 10 bases; junction bases not matched to a gene: 12. The CDR3 runs to 16 residues. CDR1 and CDR2 from the germline V gene are LGHNA and YSLEER. CDR3 DNA: TGCGCCAGCAGCCAAGATCTCGCCGCGGGAGTGAGGATTCAGTACTTC. This codes for CASSQDLAAGVRIQYF.

This chain joins TRBV10-3 and TRBJ1-2; 7 bases are shared with TRBD1. This CDR3 comprises 14 residues. CDR1 is ENHRY, CDR2 SYGVKD, per germline. V was pared by 6 bases and J by 0 bases, with 4 bases of the junction left unmatched. CDR3 sequence (DNA): TGTGCCATCAGGGACAGGACGACTAACTATGGCTACACCTTC. Its translation: CAIRDRTTNYGYTF.

This clonotype has just one count. The V and J genes are TRBV28 and TRBJ2-1; tentatively, D is TRBD1 (7 bases). V lost 9 bases to trimming and J lost 10 bases, with 16 bases between them. The CDR3 loop spans 12 amino acids. Germline CDR1 MDHEN, CDR2 SYDVKM. CDR3 amino acids: CASGTEDYEQFF. As DNA, the CDR3 is TGTGCCAGTGGGACAGAGGACTACGAGCAGTTCTTC.

The gene calls are TRBV9 and TRBJ2-7, with D possibly being TRBD2 (6 bases). Trimming took off 3 bases at V and 3 bases at J, with 16 bases between the two ends. This CDR3 has 15 amino acids. The germline gives CDR1 SGDLS, CDR2 YYNGEE. CDR3 DNA: TGTGCCAGCAGCGCCGGGCCTCCGGGGGTCTACGAGCAGTACTTC. This sequence encodes CASSAGPPGVYEQYF.

This clonotype has only a few counts. This rearrangement joins TRBV10-3 to TRBJ1-2; D gene uncertain. The CDR3 has 12 amino acids. V was clipped by 7 bases and J by 3 bases, with 9 bases between them. From germline, CDR1 is ENHRY and CDR2 SYGVKD. For the CDR3, the DNA is TGTGCCATCAAGGTCCGAGACTATGGCTACACCTTC. Amino acid sequence: CAIKVRDYGYTF.

This clonotype was observed a few times. The genes are TRBV5-6 and TRBJ2-5, with D possibly called TRBD1 or TRBD2 (5 bases each). With 2 bases removed from V and 5 bases from J, the gap between germline ends came to 22 bases. The CDR3 sequence is 17 residues long. Germline loops: CDR1 SGHDT, CDR2 YYEEEE. CDR3 DNA sequence: TGTGCCAGCAGCTTCGACAGAGGACCCACCCGCGGGGAGACCCAGTACTTC. Translation: CASSFDRGPTRGETQYF.

This clonotype was found a few times. The chain carries TRBV20-1 and TRBJ2-4; possibly TRBD1 for D (6 bases). The V and J ends lost 2 bases and 3 bases respectively, with 14 bases between them. The CDR3 runs 15 residues. Germline assignment: CDR1 DFQATT and CDR2 SNEGSKA (reference sequence). The chain's CDR3 is CSARSNRVGKNIQYF. CDR3 coding DNA: TGCAGTGCTAGAAGTAACAGGGTGGGCAAAAACATTCAGTACTTC.

The J gene is TRBJ2-4, the V gene TRBV6-5; D uncertain. V lost 0 bases and J 6 bases, leaving 9 bases between the germline ends. Germline V CDR1 and CDR2: MNHEY, SVGAGI. The CDR3 has 14 residues. CDR3 sequence (DNA): TGTGCCAGCAGTTACTCGAGGTCGGGAAACATTCAGTACTTC. Its translation: CASSYSRSGNIQYF.

This clonotype showed up many times. This chain connects TRBV28 to TRBJ2-3; 8 bases are shared with TRBD1. CDR1 MDHEN and CDR2 SYDVKM come from the germline V gene. V trimming: 10 bases; J trimming: 2 bases; junction bases outside the gene matches: 5. This CDR3 has 13 residues. The CDR3 protein is CAIRTGITDTQYF. The CDR3 DNA reads TGTGCCATCAGGACAGGGATCACAGATACGCAGTATTTT. Full variable domain (remainder filled in from reference TRBV28 and TRBJ2-3): DVKVTQSSRYLVKRTGEKVFLECVQDMDHENMFWYRQDPGLGLRLIYFSYDVKMKEKGDIPEGYSVSREKKERFSLILESASTNQTSMYLCAIRTGITDTQYFGPGTRLTVL.

The CDR3 DNA sequence: TGTGCCAGCAGCCATGGGACAGCTTTATACGAGCAGTACTTC. It is translated as CASSHGTALYEQYF. The V and J genes are TRBV4-2 and TRBJ2-7; 7 bases match TRBD1. The CDR3 loop spans 14 amino acids. The V gene end was trimmed by 3 bases and the J gene end by 4 bases; junction bases not matched to a gene: 6. CDR1 is LGHNA, CDR2 YNFKEQ, per germline.

The chain recombines TRBV29-1 with TRBJ2-4, with D perhaps TRBD2 (5 bases). The CDR3 spans 16 residues. Deletions cut 3 bases from V and 1 base from J, with 16 bases between. Germline V lookup: CDR1 SQVTM, CDR2 ANQGSEA. The DNA of the CDR3 is TGCAGCGTTGATGAGGTCGTGGGGAGCGCCAAAAACATTCAGTACTTC. This gives the protein CSVDEVVGSAKNIQYF. The full variable domain, with the rest looked up from reference TRBV29-1 and TRBJ2-4, is SAVISQKPSRDICQRGTSLTIQCQVDSQVTMMFWYRQQPGQSLTLIATANQGSEATYESGFVIDKFPISRPNLTFSTLTVSNMSPEDSSIYLCSVDEVVGSAKNIQYFGAGTRLSVL.

This clonotype was counted a few times. The CDR3 DNA follows: TGTGCCAGCAGTTTTGTTCAAACTGGGGCCAACGTCCTGACTTTC. Translation gives CASSFVQTGANVLTF. This chain links TRBV28 with TRBJ2-6; the D is unclear. The V gene lost 3 bases and the J gene lost 2 bases, with 8 bases spanning the gap. From germline, CDR1 is MDHEN and CDR2 SYDVKM. This CDR3 contains 15 residues.

As DNA, the CDR3 is TGTGCCAGCAGTCCCTCCCCCCGACAGGACCTCGCAACTAATGAAAAACTGTTTTTT. This encodes CASSPSPRQDLATNEKLFF. The chain uses TRBV12-3 or TRBV12-4 and TRBJ1-4; TRBD1 is a possible D gene (6 bases). V dropped 5 bases and J dropped 0 bases, with 22 bases sitting between them. CDR3 length: 19 amino acids.

This clonotype has just a few counts. The chain links TRBV20-1 to TRBJ1-5, with D perhaps TRBD1 (5 bases). Trimming pared 3 bases from V and 0 bases from J, leaving 12 bases between. Germline loops: CDR1 DFQATT, CDR2 SNEGSKA (reference sequence). The CDR3 loop spans 15 amino acids. Written as DNA, the CDR3 is TGCAGTGCTAGCGGGACTGCAGATAGCAATCAGCCCCAGCATTTT. Its translation is CSASGTADSNQPQHF.

The chain is built from TRBV6-1 and TRBJ2-1, with 13 bases identical to TRBD2. This CDR3 contains 16 residues. Trimming removed 7 bases from V and 6 bases from J; junction bases left unmatched: 9. Germline CDR1 and CDR2: MNHNS and SASEGT. The CDR3 bases are TGTGCCAGCAACTTACTAGCGGGAGGGCCCGGCAATGAGCAGTTCTTC. Amino acids: CASNLLAGGPGNEQFF.

V is TRBV28 and J is TRBJ2-3; D is undetermined. CDR1 MDHEN and CDR2 SYDVKM come from the germline V gene. V lost 6 bases to trimming and J lost 2 bases, with 3 bases between them. This CDR3 is built from 11 residues. The CDR3 sequence is CASRATDTQYF. The CDR3 nucleotides read TGTGCCAGCAGGGCCACAGATACGCAGTATTTT.

This clonotype was seen only a few times. The chain combines TRBV24-1 with TRBJ2-1; D possibly corresponds to TRBD2 (5 bases). V was clipped by 7 bases and J by 9 bases, with 12 bases between them. The germline V gene encodes CDR1 KGHDR and CDR2 SFDVKD. The CDR3 totals 12 residues. The CDR3 DNA is TGTGCCACCAGCCCCTCCGGGGTTGAGCAGTTCTTC. Translated: CATSPSGVEQFF.

V and J are TRBV20-1 and TRBJ1-2; D perhaps matches TRBD1 (6 bases). V was pared by 5 bases and J by 5 bases, with 18 bases between. CDR1 is DFQATT and CDR2 is SNEGSKA in the germline V gene (reference sequence). The CDR3 is made up of 14 amino acids. The CDR3 bases are TGCAGTGCTTCCTCAAGGGGGGGACTGTATGGCTACACCTTC. Its translation is CSASSRGGLYGYTF.

This clonotype was found a few times. This CDR3 reads CASSLEQSYGYTF. The CDR3, as DNA: TGTGCCAGCAGCTTAGAACAGAGCTATGGCTACACCTTC. The genes are TRBV7-2 and TRBJ1-2; no definite D call. CDR3 size: 13 residues. The germline gives CDR1 SGHTA, CDR2 FQGNSA. V lost 1 base and J 4 bases, leaving 7 bases between the germline ends.

The table lists this clonotype with a count of one. The chain is built from TRBV12-3 or TRBV12-4 and TRBJ2-4, with 7 bases lining up with TRBD2. V gave up 1 base and J gave up 13 bases; unmatched junction bases: 10. This CDR3 is 14 amino acids long. CDR3 residues: CASSLGAAGEEQYF. The CDR3 DNA sequence: TGTGCCAGCAGTTTAGGAGCGGCGGGAGAGGAGCAGTACTTC.

The chain carries TRBV6-5 and TRBJ2-3, with D tentatively TRBD1 or TRBD2 (5 bases each). Trimming pared 2 bases from V and 2 bases from J, leaving 20 bases between. Germline V lookup: CDR1 MNHEY, CDR2 SVGAGI. The CDR3 runs 18 residues. The CDR3 is CASSYLLRGEGYTDTQYF. In DNA form, the CDR3 reads TGTGCCAGCAGTTACCTCCTGAGAGGGGAAGGGTACACAGATACGCAGTATTTT.